A selection of T cell receptor beta chains follows, all from one sample in a study of shared clonotypes between healthy human individuals. Profiling relied on immunoSEQ multiplex PCR, and the TCRdb table lists in-frame clones only, not all of them. The data show some 2 million clones, 95% seen once. The specimen was naive CD4+ T cells sorted from blood. Source of these receptors: a man between 18 and 29 years old in good health. Each CDR3 is given with its conserved first and last residue. D genes are given only for firm matches. Clone size is stated in some rows and not others, as once, few, many or a class when expanded.

abundance	d_gene	v_gene	j_gene	CDR3aa	CDR3nt
.	.	TRBV6-5	TRBJ2-2	CASSYSIWTTTGELFF	TGTGCCAGCAGTTACTCAATTTGGACCACTACCGGGGAGCTGTTTTTT
.	.	TRBV30	TRBJ2-5	CAWSVMGETQYF	TGTGCCTGGAGTGTGATGGGGGAGACCCAGTACTTC
.	TRBD2	TRBV19	TRBJ2-1	CASREGLAFNEQFF	TGTGCCAGTAGGGAGGGACTAGCGTTCAATGAGCAGTTCTTC
.	.	TRBV5-6	TRBJ2-6	CASSLVRDQVGANVLTF	TGTGCCAGCAGCTTGGTCCGGGACCAGGTTGGGGCCAACGTCCTGACTTTC
.	.	TRBV5-1	TRBJ2-7	CASSRRSGLAGRFYEQYF	TGCGCCAGCAGCCGTAGGAGCGGCCTGGCGGGACGATTCTACGAGCAGTACTTC
.	.	TRBV2	TRBJ1-1	CASSEDLFGNTEAFF	TGTGCCAGCAGTGAGGATCTCTTCGGGAACACTGAAGCTTTCTTT
.	.	TRBV20-1	TRBJ1-5	CSAVVGQPQHF	TGCAGTGCTGTGGTGGGGCAGCCCCAGCATTTT
.	.	TRBV2	TRBJ2-2	CASSDFGELFF	TGTGCCAGCAGTGACTTCGGGGAGCTGTTTTTT
.	.	TRBV5-1	TRBJ2-7	CASSSFQGGEQYF	TGCGCCAGCAGCTCGTTTCAGGGTGGGGAGCAGTACTTC
.	.	TRBV6-5	TRBJ1-2	CASSPTGNYGYTF	TGTGCCAGCAGTCCGACGGGTAACTATGGCTACACCTTC
few	.	TRBV6-5	TRBJ2-3	CASKDGGLGTDTQYF	TGTGCCAGCAAAGACGGAGGGTTGGGCACAGATACGCAGTATTTT
.	TRBD1	TRBV19	TRBJ1-6	CASSYGTGGDSPLHF	TGTGCCAGTAGTTATGGGACAGGGGGGGATTCACCCCTCCACTTT
once	TRBD2	TRBV4-1	TRBJ2-1	CASSQDFTSAIIGEQFF	TGCGCCAGCAGCCAAGATTTCACTAGCGCCATAATAGGTGAGCAGTTCTTC